Listed below are T cell receptor beta chains from one sample, sequenced in a study of shared clonotypes between healthy human individuals. TCRdb's table, derived via immunoSEQ multiplex PCR, lists solely in-frame clones and lacks some. The sample yields roughly 2,500,000 clones, 93% seen once. The material sequenced was naive CD4+ T cells from PBMCs. The source of these receptors is a man between 18 and 29 years old in good health. Some clones in this sample may be carry-over from other donors' samples. CDR3s include the opening cysteine and the closing phenylalanine or tryptophan. A D gene is named only where the DNA matches it firmly. Size values are once, few and many counts, or a class for expanded clones, and some rows have none.

V	D	J	size	DNA	CDR3
TRBV28	.	TRBJ2-7	.	TGTGCCAGCAGTTTACCTAGAGCCTACGAGCAGTACTTC	CASSLPRAYEQYF
TRBV30	TRBD1	TRBJ1-5	.	TGTGCCTGGAGTGTACAGGGGGTTGCGCCCCAGCATTTT	CAWSVQGVAPQHF
TRBV7-2	TRBD1	TRBJ1-5	.	TGTGCCAGCAGCCGGGGACAGGGGGCTGGTCAGCCCCAGCATTTT	CASSRGQGAGQPQHF
TRBV5-8	TRBD1	TRBJ2-2	.	TGTGCCAGCAGCTTGGGACAGGGGAACACCGGGGAGCTGTTTTTT	CASSLGQGNTGELFF
TRBV7-9	.	TRBJ2-7	few	TGTGCCAGCAGCCCGTCCTACGAGCAGTACTTC	CASSPSYEQYF
TRBV5-1	TRBD2	TRBJ2-5	.	TGCGCCAGCATCCAGACTAGCGGGGGCCTAGAGACCCAGTACTTC	CASIQTSGGLETQYF
TRBV27	.	TRBJ1-4	.	TGTGCCAGCAGTTCTCTAGGGGAGGGTGAAAAACTGTTTTTT	CASSSLGEGEKLFF
TRBV10-3	.	TRBJ1-4	.	TGTGCCATCAGCCGAGACGGATATAATGAAAAACTGTTTTTT	CAISRDGYNEKLFF
TRBV27	TRBD2	TRBJ2-7	.	TGTGCCAGCAGTTTGAAGCGGGAGGTCTACGAGCAGTACTTC	CASSLKREVYEQYF
TRBV18	.	TRBJ1-1	.	TGTGCCAGCTCACTTGCAGGGGCGAACACTGAAGCTTTCTTT	CASSLAGANTEAFF